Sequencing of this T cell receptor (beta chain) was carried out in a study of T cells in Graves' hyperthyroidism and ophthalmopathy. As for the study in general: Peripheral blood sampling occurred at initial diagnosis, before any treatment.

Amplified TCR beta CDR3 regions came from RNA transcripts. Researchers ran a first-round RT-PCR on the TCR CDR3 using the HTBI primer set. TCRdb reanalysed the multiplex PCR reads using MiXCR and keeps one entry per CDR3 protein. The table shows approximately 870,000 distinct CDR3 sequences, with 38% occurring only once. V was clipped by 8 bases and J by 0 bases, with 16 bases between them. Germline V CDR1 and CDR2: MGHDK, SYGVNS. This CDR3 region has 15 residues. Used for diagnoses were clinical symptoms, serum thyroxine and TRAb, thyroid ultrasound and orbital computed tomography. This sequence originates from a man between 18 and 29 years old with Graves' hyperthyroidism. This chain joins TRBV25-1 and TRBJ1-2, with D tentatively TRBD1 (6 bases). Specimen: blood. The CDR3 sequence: CASSPPTGPNYGYTF. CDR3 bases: TGTGCCAGCTCACCACCGACAGGCCCTAACTATGGCTACACCTTC.